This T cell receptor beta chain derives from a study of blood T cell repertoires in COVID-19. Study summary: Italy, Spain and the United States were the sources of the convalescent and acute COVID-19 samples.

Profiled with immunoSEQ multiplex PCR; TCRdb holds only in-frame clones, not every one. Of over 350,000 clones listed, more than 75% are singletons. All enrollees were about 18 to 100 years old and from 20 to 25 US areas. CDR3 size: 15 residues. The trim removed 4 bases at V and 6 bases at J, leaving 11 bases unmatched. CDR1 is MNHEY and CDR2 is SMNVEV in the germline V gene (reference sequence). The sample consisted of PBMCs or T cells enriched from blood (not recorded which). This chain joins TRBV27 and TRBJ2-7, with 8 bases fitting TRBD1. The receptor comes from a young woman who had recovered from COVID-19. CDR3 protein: CASSSTGGQLREQYF. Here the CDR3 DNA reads TGTGCCAGCAGTTCAACAGGGGGTCAATTACGCGAGCAGTACTTC.